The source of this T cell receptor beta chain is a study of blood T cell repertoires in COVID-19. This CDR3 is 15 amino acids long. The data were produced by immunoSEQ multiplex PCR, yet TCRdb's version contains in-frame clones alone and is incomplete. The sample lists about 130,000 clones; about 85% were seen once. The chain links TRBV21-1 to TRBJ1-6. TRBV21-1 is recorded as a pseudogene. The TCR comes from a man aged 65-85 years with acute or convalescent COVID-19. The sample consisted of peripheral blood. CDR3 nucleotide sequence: TGTGCCAGCAAAGCGGGGGAGTCCTATAATTCACCCCTCCACTTT. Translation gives CASKAGESYNSPLHF.